The 27 T cell receptor beta chains below were found in one sample sequenced in a study of cytomegalovirus exposure and HLA in healthy donors. Primers for the PCR totalled 60 Vbeta and 13 Jbeta. Some clones are missing from TCRdb's copy, which holds only in-frame ones; the method was immunoSEQ multiplex PCR. The table has about 190,000 clones, 84% seen once. The specimen was PBMCs. The receptors here all came from a woman aged 50 to 60 in good health and CMV-seropositive.

This clone has a single count. The CDR3 DNA reads as TGTGCCATCAGTGAGTCTAGGGGGACAGATACGCAGTATTTT. This sequence encodes CAISESRGTDTQYF. The chain combines TRBV10-3 with TRBJ2-3; tentative D call: TRBD1 (6 bases). The CDR3 is 14 residues long. CDR1 ENHRY and CDR2 SYGVKD come from the germline V gene. Trimming stripped 0 bases from V and 3 bases from J, with 7 bases between.

This clone turned up a few times. This chain uses TRBV6-1 with TRBJ1-3; D call uncertain. Trimming stripped 7 bases from V and 4 bases from J, with 11 bases between. Germline lookup yields CDR1 MNHNS and CDR2 SASEGT. CDR3 length equals 13 residues. The CDR3 nucleotides are TGTGCCAGCATGGCGGGTTTGGGAAACACCATATATTTT. Translation gives CASMAGLGNTIYF.

This chain connects TRBV5-5 to TRBJ1-1; D is perhaps TRBD1 (6 bases). Between the trimmed V and J ends, which lost 4 bases and 1 base, there was a span of 11 bases. The CDR3 extends over 14 amino acids. From germline, CDR1 is SGHKS and CDR2 YYEKEE (reference sequence). The CDR3 region has the DNA TGTGCCAGCAGCCCCAGGGGCGAGAACACTGAAGCTTTCTTT. Protein product: CASSPRGENTEAFF. Using reference TRBV5-5 and TRBJ1-1 for the parts outside the CDR3, the full variable domain is DAGVTQSPTHLIKTRGQQVTLRCSPISGHKSVSWYQQVLGQGPQFIFQYYEKEERGRGNFPDRFSARQFPNYSSELNVNALLLGDSALYLCASSPRGENTEAFFGQGTRLTVV.

The chain links TRBV6-5 to TRBJ2-5, with 11 bases aligning to TRBD2. This CDR3 region has 14 residues. Trimming took 6 bases from V and 5 from J; bases not matched to a gene: 5. The germline V gene encodes CDR1 MNHEY and CDR2 SVGAGI. The CDR3 DNA reads TGTGCCAGCAGGGTAGCGGGGGGGCCGGAGACCCAGTACTTC. Translation gives CASRVAGGPETQYF.

The rearrangement links TRBV2 to TRBJ1-5; 9 positions match TRBD1. Unmatched junction bases numbered 9, after V lost 6 bases and J lost 0 bases. The germline gives CDR1 SNHLY, CDR2 FYNNEI. This CDR3 is built from 17 residues. CDR3: CASRPGQGSYSNQPQHF. CDR3 bases: TGTGCCAGCAGACCGGGACAGGGAAGTTATAGCAATCAGCCCCAGCATTTT.

This clone was seen just once. The chain combines TRBV6-1 with TRBJ1-1; 7 positions match TRBD1. There are 14 residues in the CDR3. In germline, CDR1 is MNHNS, CDR2 SASEGT. Trimming removed 5 bases from V and 7 bases from J; junction bases left unmatched: 10. DNA for the CDR3: TGTGCCAGCAGTTTCATTGACAGGGAGGTTGAAGCTTTCTTT. Protein: CASSFIDREVEAFF.

The chain uses TRBV2 and TRBJ2-1, with D tentatively TRBD2 (7 bases). The germline CDR1 and CDR2 sequences are SNHLY and FYNNEI. Deletions cut 5 bases from V and 7 bases from J, with 12 bases between. CDR3 length: 13 amino acids. CDR3 coding DNA: TGTGCCAGCAGTCGGGGGGCCGGTAATGAGCAGTTCTTC. It yields the protein CASSRGAGNEQFF.

The chain links TRBV6-5 to TRBJ1-1; 10 nucleotides line up with TRBD1. This CDR3 is built from 14 residues. V gave up 6 bases and J gave up 3 bases; unmatched junction bases: 4. In germline, CDR1 is MNHEY, CDR2 SVGAGI. The CDR3 DNA follows: TGTGCCAGCAGCCGCGGGACAGGGGACACTGAAGCTTTCTTT. Protein product: CASSRGTGDTEAFF.

This chain joins TRBV28 and TRBJ1-3; no reliable D call. Trimming stripped 2 bases from V and 4 bases from J, with 6 bases between. The CDR3 runs 13 residues. The germline CDR1 and CDR2 sequences are MDHEN and SYDVKM. The CDR3 reads CASSLEQGNTIYF. The CDR3 DNA reads as TGTGCCAGCAGTTTAGAACAGGGAAACACCATATATTTT.

The chain carries TRBV6-6 and TRBJ1-1, with D perhaps matching TRBD1 (5 bases). CDR3 length: 13 amino acids. With 0 bases removed from V and 11 bases from J, the gap between germline ends came to 13 bases. CDR1 MNHNY and CDR2 SVGAGI come from the germline V gene (reference sequence). Here the CDR3 DNA reads TGTGCCAGCAGTTACTCGAATGGCAGGGCCGCTTTCTTT. This gives the protein CASSYSNGRAAFF.

A word on this clone: The junction departs from germline at one end; a sequencing error may be responsible. Other DNA sequences in this sample translate to the same CDR3. This chain links TRBV6-1 with TRBJ1-4; D is undetermined. The CDR3 totals 14 residues. The germline gives CDR1 MNHNS, CDR2 SASEGT. The CDR3 protein is CASREQREREKLFF. Written as DNA, the CDR3 is TGTGCCAGCAGGGAACAGCGGGAAAGGGAAAAACTGTTCTTT.

The chain recombines TRBV5-4 with TRBJ2-7, with 7 nucleotides matching TRBD1. The length of the CDR3 is 15 residues. The V segment lost 2 bases and the J segment 2 bases; nucleotides outside the gene matches: 7. The V gene's germline CDR1 is SGHNT and CDR2 YYREEE (reference sequence). CDR3 region: CASSFPGQRTYEQYF. CDR3 nucleotide sequence: TGTGCCAGCAGCTTTCCGGGACAGCGTACCTACGAGCAGTACTTC.

The V and J genes are TRBV5-4 and TRBJ2-7, with D perhaps TRBD1 (5 bases). The CDR3 runs to 13 residues. The germline gives CDR1 SGHNT, CDR2 YYREEE (reference sequence). The V and J ends lost 4 bases and 3 bases respectively, with 11 bases between them. As DNA, the CDR3 is TGTGCCAGCAGCCAACAGACAGACTACGAGCAGTACTTC. It encodes CASSQQTDYEQYF.

This chain connects TRBV4-1 to TRBJ2-7; 8 bases are shared with TRBD1. Germline CDR1 and CDR2: MGHRA and YSYEKL. V lost 0 bases and J lost 6; bases outside the gene matches: 10. The CDR3 spans 16 residues. CDR3 sequence: CASSQDGGTGSREQYF. The CDR3 DNA reads as TGCGCCAGCAGCCAAGATGGCGGGACAGGATCACGCGAGCAGTACTTC.

The sample holds a few counts of this clone. This sequence joins TRBV2 and TRBJ1-5; TRBD1 might be the D (6 bases). The CDR3 runs to 14 residues. V gave up 5 bases and J gave up 3 bases, with 11 bases separating them. Looked up from germline, CDR1 is SNHLY and CDR2 is FYNNEI. The CDR3 region has the DNA TGTGCCAGCAGTAGTCAGGGGATCAATCAGCCCCAGCATTTT. Its protein product is CASSSQGINQPQHF.

The rearrangement joins TRBV6-1 to TRBJ1-2; unclear D gene. Per germline, CDR1 MNHNS and CDR2 SASEGT. Trimming cost V 5 bases and J 2 bases, with 6 bases left between them. CDR3 length equals 12 residues. For the CDR3, the DNA is TGTGCCAGCAGTTTTCGGAACTATGGCTACACCTTC. Its translation: CASSFRNYGYTF.

The rearrangement uses TRBV6-5 and TRBJ2-7, with TRBD1 matching 9 bases. The CDR3 has 13 residues. V trimming: 5 bases; J trimming: 3 bases; junction bases outside the gene matches: 2. From germline, CDR1 is MNHEY and CDR2 SVGAGI. CDR3: CASSTDRGYEQYF. DNA of the CDR3: TGTGCCAGCAGTACGGACAGGGGCTACGAGCAGTACTTC.

Concerning this clone: A read error may account for a junction end that differs from germline. The chain joins TRBV7-9 to TRBJ2-7; tentatively, D is TRBD2 (5 bases). Germline CDR1 and CDR2: SEHNR and FQNEAQ (reference sequence). The CDR3 sequence is 12 residues long. CDR3 bases: TGTTCCAGCAGCGAGCTAGCCCACGAGCAGTACTTC. Translated, it gives CSSSELAHEQYF.

This clone appeared a few times. The chain combines TRBV5-5 with TRBJ1-3; tentatively, D is TRBD1 (5 bases). V dropped 0 bases and J dropped 3 bases, with 7 bases sitting between them. Germline V CDR1 and CDR2: SGHKS, YYEKEE (reference sequence). The CDR3 runs to 14 residues. The CDR3, as DNA: TGTGCCAGCAGCTTGGCCAGGGTTGGAAACACCATATATTTT. It yields the protein CASSLARVGNTIYF. Full variable domain (rest looked up from reference TRBV5-5 and TRBJ1-3): DAGVTQSPTHLIKTRGQQVTLRCSPISGHKSVSWYQQVLGQGPQFIFQYYEKEERGRGNFPDRFSARQFPNYSSELNVNALLLGDSALYLCASSLARVGNTIYFGEGSWLTVV.

The rearrangement joins TRBV5-1 to TRBJ2-7; D not certain. The length of the CDR3 is 15 residues. V gave up 0 bases and J gave up 2 bases, with 12 bases separating them. The germline gives CDR1 SGHRS, CDR2 YFSETQ. This chain's CDR3 is CASSLASVKPYEQYF. CDR3 DNA: TGCGCCAGCAGCTTGGCCTCAGTCAAACCCTACGAGCAGTACTTC.

This clone was counted only a few times. This chain links TRBV15 with TRBJ1-1, with D possibly matching TRBD1 (6 bases). V was shortened by 3 bases and J by 1 base, with 18 bases between the two germline ends. Germline values: CDR1 LNHNV, CDR2 YYDKDF (reference sequence). This CDR3 spans 17 amino acids. The CDR3 here is CATSREPTGTRNTEAFF. The CDR3 nucleotides are TGTGCCACCAGCAGGGAGCCTACCGGGACAAGGAACACTGAAGCTTTCTTT.

This chain links TRBV7-9 with TRBJ2-3; the D gene is possibly TRBD1 (6 bases). CDR3 length: 13 residues. The V end was cut by 7 bases, the J end by 6 bases, with 14 bases between. CDR1 SEHNR and CDR2 FQNEAQ come from the germline V gene (reference sequence). The CDR3 bases are TGTGCCAGCACCGCACAGGGAGACGATACGCAGTATTTT. It specifies CASTAQGDDTQYF.

This rearrangement joins TRBV5-1 to TRBJ1-6; D may be TRBD1 (6 bases). The CDR3 sequence is 15 residues long. Trimming pared 2 bases from V and 5 bases from J, leaving 11 bases between. Per the germline V gene, CDR1 is SGHRS and CDR2 is YFSETQ. This CDR3 reads CASSLGTKDNSPLHF. The CDR3 DNA follows: TGCGCCAGCAGCTTAGGGACAAAGGATAATTCACCCCTCCACTTT.

In its sample, this clone was seen once. This sample includes further DNA sequences coding for the same CDR3. The V call is TRBV7-8, the J call TRBJ1-3; a possible D gene is TRBD1 (6 bases). Deletions cut 3 bases from V and 0 bases from J, with 12 bases between. Germline assignment: CDR1 SGHVS and CDR2 FQNEAQ. The CDR3 runs 16 residues. The CDR3 here is CASSFDRPFSGNTIYF. In DNA form, the CDR3 reads TGTGCCAGCAGCTTTGACAGGCCGTTCTCTGGAAACACCATATATTTT.

The CDR3 DNA is TGTGCCAGCAGCTTGGGCGCCCCTCAAGAGACCCAGTACTTC. Its protein is CASSLGAPQETQYF. This chain joins TRBV5-5 and TRBJ2-5; D gene unclear. Trimming left V 0 bases short and J 2 bases short, with 8 bases between. The CDR3 is 14 amino acids. CDR1 and CDR2 (germline): SGHKS, YYEKEE (reference sequence).

The chain links TRBV27 to TRBJ2-1, with 11 bases fitting TRBD2. In germline, CDR1 is MNHEY, CDR2 SMNVEV (reference sequence). There are 16 residues in the CDR3. The trim removed 3 bases at V and 4 bases at J, leaving 5 bases unmatched. The CDR3 loop is CASSLLAGGRYNEQFF. The CDR3 region has the DNA TGTGCCAGCAGTTTGCTAGCGGGGGGCCGATACAATGAGCAGTTCTTC.

This chain links TRBV19 with TRBJ2-5; TRBD2 aligns across 8 bases. V was pared by 3 bases and J by 5 bases, with 8 bases of the junction left unmatched. Germline V CDR1 and CDR2: LNHDA, SQIVND (reference sequence). The CDR3 length is 15 residues. CDR3: CASSITGGARETQYF. CDR3 in DNA: TGTGCCAGTAGTATCACCGGGGGGGCCCGGGAGACCCAGTACTTC.